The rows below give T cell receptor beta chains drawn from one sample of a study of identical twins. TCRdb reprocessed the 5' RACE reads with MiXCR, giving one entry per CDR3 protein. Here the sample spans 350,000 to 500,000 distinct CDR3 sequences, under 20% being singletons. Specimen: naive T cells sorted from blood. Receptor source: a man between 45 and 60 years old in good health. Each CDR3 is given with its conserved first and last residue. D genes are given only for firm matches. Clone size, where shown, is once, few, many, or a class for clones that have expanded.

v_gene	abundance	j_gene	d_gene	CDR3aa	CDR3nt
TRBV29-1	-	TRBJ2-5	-	CSASDRDPSGETQYF	TGCAGCGCCAGCGACCGGGACCCTTCAGGAGAGACCCAGTACTTC
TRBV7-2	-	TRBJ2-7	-	CASSLLHANEQYF	TGTGCCAGCAGCTTATTGCATGCCAACGAGCAGTACTTC
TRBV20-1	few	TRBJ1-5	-	CSASRGGNQPQHF	TGCAGTGCTAGTAGGGGCGGCAATCAGCCCCAGCATTTT
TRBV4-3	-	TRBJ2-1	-	CASSQDLRNYRTNEQFF	TGCGCCAGCAGCCAAGATCTGAGGAATTACAGGACAAATGAGCAGTTCTTC
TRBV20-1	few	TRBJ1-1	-	CSARARQTMNTEAFF	TGCAGTGCTAGAGCGAGGCAGACCATGAACACTGAAGCTTTCTTT
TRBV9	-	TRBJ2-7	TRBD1	CASSPSGTVGSYEQYF	TGTGCCAGCAGCCCCTCGGGGACAGTGGGCTCCTACGAGCAGTACTTC
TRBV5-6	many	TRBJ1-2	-	CASSTLYLRDDYGYTF	TGTGCCAGCAGTACATTATATCTCCGGGACGACTATGGCTACACCTTC
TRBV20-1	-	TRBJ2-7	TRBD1	CSVQSRDRASYEQYF	TGCAGTGTTCAATCCCGGGACAGGGCTTCCTACGAGCAGTACTTC
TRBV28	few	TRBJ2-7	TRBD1	CASTSGQAYEQYF	TGTGCCAGCACCTCGGGACAGGCCTACGAGCAGTACTTC
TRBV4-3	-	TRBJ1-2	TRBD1	CASSRIGDRANYGYTF	TGCGCCAGCAGCCGAATCGGGGACAGGGCAAACTATGGCTACACCTTC
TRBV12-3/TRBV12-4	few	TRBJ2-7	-	CASSTGGAYYEQYF	TGTGCCAGCAGCACAGGTGGGGCTTACTACGAGCAGTACTTC
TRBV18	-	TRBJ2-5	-	CASSPTEGTETQYF	TGTGCCAGCTCACCAACCGAGGGGACAGAGACCCAGTACTTC
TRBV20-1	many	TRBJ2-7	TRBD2	CSAGLFGEGPREQYF	TGCAGTGCTGGGCTTTTCGGGGAGGGCCCACGAGAGCAGTACTTC
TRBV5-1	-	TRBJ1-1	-	CASTAGAMNTEAFF	TGCGCCAGCACCGCAGGGGCGATGAACACTGAAGCTTTCTTT